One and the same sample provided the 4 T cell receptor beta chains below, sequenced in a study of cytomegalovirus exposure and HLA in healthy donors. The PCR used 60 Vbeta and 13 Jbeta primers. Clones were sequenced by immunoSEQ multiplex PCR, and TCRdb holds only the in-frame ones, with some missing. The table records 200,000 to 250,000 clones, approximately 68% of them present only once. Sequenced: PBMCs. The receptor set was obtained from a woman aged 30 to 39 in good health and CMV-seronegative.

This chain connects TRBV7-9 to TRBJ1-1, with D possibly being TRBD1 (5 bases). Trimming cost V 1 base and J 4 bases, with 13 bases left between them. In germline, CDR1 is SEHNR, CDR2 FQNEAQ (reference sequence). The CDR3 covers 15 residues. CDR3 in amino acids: CASSLVGAGSTEAFF. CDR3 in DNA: TGTGCCAGCAGCTTAGTAGGGGCGGGGAGCACTGAAGCTTTCTTT.

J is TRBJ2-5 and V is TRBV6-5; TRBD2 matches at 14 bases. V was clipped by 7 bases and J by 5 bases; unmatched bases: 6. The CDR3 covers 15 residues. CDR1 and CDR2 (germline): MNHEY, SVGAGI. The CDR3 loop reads CASTQTSGRGETQYF. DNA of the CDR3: TGTGCCAGCACCCAGACTAGCGGGAGGGGGGAGACCCAGTACTTC.

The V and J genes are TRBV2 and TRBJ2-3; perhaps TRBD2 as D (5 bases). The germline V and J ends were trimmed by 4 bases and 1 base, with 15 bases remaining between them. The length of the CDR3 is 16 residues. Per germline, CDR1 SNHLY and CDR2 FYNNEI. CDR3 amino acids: CASSALLGEGTDTQYF. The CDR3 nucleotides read TGTGCCAGCAGTGCATTGTTGGGAGAGGGCACAGATACGCAGTATTTT.

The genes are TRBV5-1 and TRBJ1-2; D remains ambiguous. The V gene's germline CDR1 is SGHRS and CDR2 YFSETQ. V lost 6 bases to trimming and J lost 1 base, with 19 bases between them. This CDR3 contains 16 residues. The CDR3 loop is CASKWGGQTDNYGYTF. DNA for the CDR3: TGCGCCAGCAAATGGGGAGGCCAGACGGATAACTATGGCTACACCTTC.